The entry that follows covers one T cell receptor beta chain sequence. Terminally differentiated effector memory CD45RA+ cells were left out of the naive CD8 fraction, which was CD45RO-negative and positively selected for CCR7. Germline V gives CDR1 GTSNPN, CDR2 SVGIG (reference sequence). V was shortened by 0 bases and J by 2 bases, with 8 bases between the two germline ends. The CDR3 runs to 13 residues. The sample is drawn from a study of shared clonotypes between healthy human individuals. Sequenced by immunoSEQ multiplex PCR; TCRdb stores in-frame clones only, minus some. Among millions of clones listed, about 95% were seen once.

This sequence joins TRBV30 and TRBJ2-7; no clear D. The sequencing input was naive CD8+ T cells sorted from blood. The receptor comes from a man younger than 35 in good health. The CDR3: CAWSVSTPYEQYF. Written as DNA, the CDR3 is TGTGCCTGGAGTGTGTCTACCCCCTACGAGCAGTACTTC.